This TCR beta chain stems from a study of cytomegalovirus exposure and HLA in healthy donors. Study-wide results and caveats: Likely technical artifact: a cluster of highly shared sequence variants. Later analysis identified over 15,000 TCR beta sequences associated with HLA alleles, using a false discovery rate threshold of 0.05.

The PCR was carried out with 60 Vbeta primers and 13 Jbeta primers. Libraries were prepared by immunoSEQ multiplex PCR; TCRdb keeps only in-frame clonotypes and omits some of them. The repertoire holds around 71,000 clones, with around 66% as singletons. As for this clone: The antigen is undetermined.

Trimming left V 0 bases short and J 6 bases short, with 11 bases between. Germline V gene lookup returns CDR1 SNHLY and CDR2 FYNNEI. This CDR3 region has 14 residues. The chain joins TRBV2 to TRBJ1-1; D unclear. The specimen was PBMCs. This TCR was recovered from a male donor in good health and CMV-seropositive. Here the CDR3 DNA reads TGTGCCAGCAGTGAAGCGCTTCGCGGCGCTGAAGCTTTCTTT. This translates into CASSEALRGAEAFF. Together with reference TRBV2 and TRBJ1-1, the CDR3 gives the full variable domain: EPEVTQTPSHQVTQMGQEVILRCVPISNHLYFYWYRQILGQKVEFLVSFYNNEISEKSEIFDDQFSVERPDGSNFTLKIRSTKLEDSAMYFCASSEALRGAEAFFGQGTRLTVV.